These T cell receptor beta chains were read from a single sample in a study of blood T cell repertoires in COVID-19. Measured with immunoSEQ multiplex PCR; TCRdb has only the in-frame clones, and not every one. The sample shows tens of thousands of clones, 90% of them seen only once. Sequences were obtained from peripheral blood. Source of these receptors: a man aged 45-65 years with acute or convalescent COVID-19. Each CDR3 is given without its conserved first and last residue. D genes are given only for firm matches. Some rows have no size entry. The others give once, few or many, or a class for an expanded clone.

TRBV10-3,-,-,AISESNSLEQY
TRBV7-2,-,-,ASSSFTDTQY
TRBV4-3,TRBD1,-,ASCGTGTDTQY
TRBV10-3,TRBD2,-,AIRGETSGISETQY
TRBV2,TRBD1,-,ASSFLGTGRTGEGTQY
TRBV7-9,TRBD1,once,ASSLRQGLYEQY
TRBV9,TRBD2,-,ASSYPSGGSGADTQY
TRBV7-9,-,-,ASSPRVSGVSYNEQF
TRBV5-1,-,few,ASSLAGLAVTGELF
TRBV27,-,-,ASSYGMAGGYT
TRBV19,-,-,ASRIRGPSTDTQY
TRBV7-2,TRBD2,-,ASSLGKLAGGTDTQY
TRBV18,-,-,ASSRWDTGRRSTNEKLF
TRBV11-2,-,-,ASSLVGGSNTGELF
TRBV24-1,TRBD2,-,ATSDLRTSGFYNEQF
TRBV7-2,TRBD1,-,ASSSLQGASYNEQF
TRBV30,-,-,AWSAGPGDTEAF
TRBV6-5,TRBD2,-,ASRRAGLAYNEQF
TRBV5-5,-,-,ASSFWRGPGELF
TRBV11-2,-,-,ASSFGLYYEQY
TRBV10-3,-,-,AIKGGLAENEQF
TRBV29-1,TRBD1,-,SVEDRMGTGTQY
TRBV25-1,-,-,ASSDRYSNQPQH
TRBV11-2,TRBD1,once,ASSHYPLTGAGRQF
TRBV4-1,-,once,ASSAGTVTKVGPETQY
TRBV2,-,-,ASSEFLQPNTEAF
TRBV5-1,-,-,ASKSGGSYNEQF
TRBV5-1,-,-,ASSGTGTAYGYT
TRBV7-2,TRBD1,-,ASSFDGQANYGYT
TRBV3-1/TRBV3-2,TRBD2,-,ASSALADIILSYNEQF
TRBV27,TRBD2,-,TSSRGTSGKSEQY
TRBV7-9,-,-,ASSLARGHTDTQY
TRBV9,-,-,ASSRNNLDANTGELF
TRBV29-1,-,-,SVEPNNEQF
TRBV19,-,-,ASRQYQRNEQF
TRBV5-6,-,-,ASTTWKQAKNIQY
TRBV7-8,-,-,ASSLRDSWGTGELF
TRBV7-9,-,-,ASSWGVGTDTQY
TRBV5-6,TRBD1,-,ASSLTGEWNQPQH
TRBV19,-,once,ASSSPAGSSTDTQY
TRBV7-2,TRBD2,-,ASSPKIGLAGASTDTQY
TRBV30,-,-,AWSGEGTRTDTQY
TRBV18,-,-,ASSRGQESGYT
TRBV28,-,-,ASSTPGGDTQY
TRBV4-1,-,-,ASSPMHGDTQY
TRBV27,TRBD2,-,ASSLILAGAYNEQF
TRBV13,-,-,ASSLLNSPLH
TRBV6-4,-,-,ASSVVGVWPDGNNEQF
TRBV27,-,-,ASSLRGTGPVSGNTIY
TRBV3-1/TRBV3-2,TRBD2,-,ASTSSLGLALEQY
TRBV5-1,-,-,ASSRQTGTGNTIY
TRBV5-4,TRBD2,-,ASSLAAGGRWGEQY
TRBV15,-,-,ATSRDMAGNEQF
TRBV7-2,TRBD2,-,ASSLGSGAGGLYEQF
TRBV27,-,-,ASSAGSENQPQH
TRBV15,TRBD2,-,ATSRGGVETQY
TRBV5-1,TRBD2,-,ASSLAQREAYNEQF
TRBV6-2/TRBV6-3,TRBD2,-,ASSYPGRRNEQF
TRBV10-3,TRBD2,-,AISQLGLAGANEQF